The following is a T cell receptor (beta chain) sequence with its context. The entry originates in a study of T cell changes during pregnancy in multiple sclerosis. Method: immunoSEQ multiplex PCR; TCRdb's copy keeps in-frame clones and lacks some. The sample lists approximately 53,000 clones; 85% to 95% were seen once. The sample consisted of CD4+ T cells from peripheral blood mononuclear cells, taken before pregnancy. The origin of this receptor is a female donor with multiple sclerosis, enrolled in a pregnancy study.

The CDR3 protein is CATSPGLAGAKAEQYF. The CDR3 DNA reads as TGTGCCACCAGCCCGGGACTAGCGGGAGCAAAAGCCGAGCAGTACTTC. This chain joins TRBV15 and TRBJ2-7, with 14 bases matching TRBD2. The length of the CDR3 is 16 residues. The V gene's germline CDR1 is LNHNV and CDR2 YYDKDF (reference sequence). Unmatched junction bases numbered 9, after V lost 5 bases and J lost 6 bases. The entire variable domain, with the rest obtained from reference TRBV15 and TRBJ2-7, is as follows: DAMVIQNPRYQVTQFGKPVTLSCSQTLNHNVMYWYQQKSSQAPKLLFHYYDKDFNNEADTPDNFQSRRPNTSFCFLDIRSPGLGDTAMYLCATSPGLAGAKAEQYFGPGTRLTVT.